Listed below are T cell receptor beta chains from one sample, sequenced in a study of cytomegalovirus exposure and HLA in healthy donors. Produced via immunoSEQ multiplex PCR; TCRdb's table is partial and in-frame only. The sample records fewer than 200,000 clones, 80% being singletons. Sequencing was performed on PBMCs. The receptors derive from a woman aged 45-65 years in good health and CMV-seropositive. CDR3s include the opening cysteine and the closing phenylalanine or tryptophan. Each record gives: V gene, CDR3 length, clone size, J gene, CDR3 protein. Clone size is not always given. Where it is, it says once, few, many or a class for expanded clones.

V gene: TRBV7-9; CDR3 length: 14; clone size: few; J gene: TRBJ2-7; CDR3 protein: CASSPGTSDYEQYF
V gene: TRBV7-9; CDR3 length: 14; clone size: NA; J gene: TRBJ2-1; CDR3 protein: CASTISGRVGEQFF
V gene: TRBV7-6; CDR3 length: 14; clone size: NA; J gene: TRBJ2-7; CDR3 protein: CASSLGGGRNEQYF
V gene: TRBV29-1; CDR3 length: 12; clone size: NA; J gene: TRBJ1-2; CDR3 protein: CSVADRVNGYTF
V gene: TRBV7-3; CDR3 length: 19; clone size: NA; J gene: TRBJ2-6; CDR3 protein: CASSQLKGARGSGANVLTF
V gene: TRBV5-1; CDR3 length: 15; clone size: NA; J gene: TRBJ2-2; CDR3 protein: CASSEDRGFYGELFF
V gene: TRBV5-1; CDR3 length: 12; clone size: NA; J gene: TRBJ2-5; CDR3 protein: CASSLAQETQYF
V gene: TRBV6-1; CDR3 length: 18; clone size: NA; J gene: TRBJ1-3; CDR3 protein: CASSENPPGRVAGNTIYF
V gene: TRBV5-1; CDR3 length: 15; clone size: NA; J gene: TRBJ2-5; CDR3 protein: CASSLAGSSQETQYF
V gene: TRBV7-2; CDR3 length: 14; clone size: NA; J gene: TRBJ1-2; CDR3 protein: CASSPRTGTYGYTF
V gene: TRBV2; CDR3 length: 14; clone size: NA; J gene: TRBJ1-4; CDR3 protein: CASSSRGATEKLFF
V gene: TRBV5-1; CDR3 length: 16; clone size: NA; J gene: TRBJ2-3; CDR3 protein: CASSLRPTGPTDTQYF
V gene: TRBV27; CDR3 length: 17; clone size: NA; J gene: TRBJ2-1; CDR3 protein: CASSLGLGLAGNNEQFF
V gene: TRBV7-2; CDR3 length: 14; clone size: NA; J gene: TRBJ1-2; CDR3 protein: CASSLADRLSGYTF
V gene: TRBV6-6; CDR3 length: 13; clone size: NA; J gene: TRBJ2-7; CDR3 protein: CASTASTSYEQYF